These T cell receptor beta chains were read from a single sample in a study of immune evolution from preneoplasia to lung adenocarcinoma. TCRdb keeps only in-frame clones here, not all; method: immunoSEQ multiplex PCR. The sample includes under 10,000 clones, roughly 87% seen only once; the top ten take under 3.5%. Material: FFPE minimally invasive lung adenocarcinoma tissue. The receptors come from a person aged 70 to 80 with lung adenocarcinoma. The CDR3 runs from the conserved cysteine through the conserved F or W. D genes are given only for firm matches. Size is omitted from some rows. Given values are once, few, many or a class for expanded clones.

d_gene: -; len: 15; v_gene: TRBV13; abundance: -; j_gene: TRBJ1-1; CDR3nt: TGTGCCAGCAGCTTTGAGCACGGACCCGGTAGGGAAGCTTTCTTT; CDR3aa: CASSFEHGPGREAFF
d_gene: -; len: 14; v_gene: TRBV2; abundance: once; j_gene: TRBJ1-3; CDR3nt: TGTGCCAGCAGTGTTGGGTTTTCTGGAAACACCATATATTTT; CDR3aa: CASSVGFSGNTIYF
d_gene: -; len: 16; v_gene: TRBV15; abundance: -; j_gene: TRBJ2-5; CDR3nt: TGTGCCACCAGCAGAGGACTTGGACAGCTTCAAGAGACCCAGTACTTC; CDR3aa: CATSRGLGQLQETQYF
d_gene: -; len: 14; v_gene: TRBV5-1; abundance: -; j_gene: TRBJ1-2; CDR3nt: TGCGCCAGCAGCACCGTTGGGGGGGTGGATGGCTACACCTTC; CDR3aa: CASSTVGGVDGYTF
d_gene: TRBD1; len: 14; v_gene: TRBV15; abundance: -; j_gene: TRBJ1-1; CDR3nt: TGTGCCACCAGCGGGAGACAGGGGAGCACTGAAGCTTTCTTT; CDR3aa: CATSGRQGSTEAFF
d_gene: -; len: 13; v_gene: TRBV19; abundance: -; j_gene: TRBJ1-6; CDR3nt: TGTGCCAGTAGTTTCGGTTTTAATTCACCCCTCCACTTT; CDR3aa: CASSFGFNSPLHF
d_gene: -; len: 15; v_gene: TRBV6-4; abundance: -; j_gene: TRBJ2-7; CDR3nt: TGTGCCAGCAGTGACTCTGGGGGATCCCCCTACGAGCAGTACTTC; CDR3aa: CASSDSGGSPYEQYF
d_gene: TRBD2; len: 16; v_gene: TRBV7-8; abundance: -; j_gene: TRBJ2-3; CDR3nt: TGTGCCAGCAGCTCCCTCGCGGGAGGGCCGAGGAATACGCAGTATTTT; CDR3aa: CASSSLAGGPRNTQYF
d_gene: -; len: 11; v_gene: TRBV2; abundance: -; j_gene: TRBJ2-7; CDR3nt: TGTGCCAGCAGTGGATATCTCGAGCAGTACTTC; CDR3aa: CASSGYLEQYF
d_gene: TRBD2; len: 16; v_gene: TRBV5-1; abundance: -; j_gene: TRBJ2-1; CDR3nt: TGCGCCAGCAGCTTGGTACTAGCGGGAGGGGTCAATGAGCAGTTCTTC; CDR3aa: CASSLVLAGGVNEQFF
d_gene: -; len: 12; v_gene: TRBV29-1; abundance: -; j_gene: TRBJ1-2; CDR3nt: TGCAGCGGCCGGGACCTCTTCTATGGCTACACCTTC; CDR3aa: CSGRDLFYGYTF
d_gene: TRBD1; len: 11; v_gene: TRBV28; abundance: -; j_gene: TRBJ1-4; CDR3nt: TGTGCCAGCAGCCACGGACAGGAACTGTTTTTT; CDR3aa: CASSHGQELFF
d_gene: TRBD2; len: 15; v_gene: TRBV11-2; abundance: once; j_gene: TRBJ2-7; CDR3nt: TGTGCCAGCAGCAAGACTAGCGGGCGCTCCTACGAGCAGTACTTC; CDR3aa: CASSKTSGRSYEQYF
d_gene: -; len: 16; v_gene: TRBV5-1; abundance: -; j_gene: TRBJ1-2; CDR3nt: TGCGCCAGCAGTGTCGGGGGAGGGCCCTCTGCCTATGGCTACACCTTC; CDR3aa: CASSVGGGPSAYGYTF
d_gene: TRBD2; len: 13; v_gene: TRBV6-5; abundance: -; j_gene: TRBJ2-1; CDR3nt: TGTGCCAGCACTAGCGGGGGGGCTGTTGAGCAGTTCTTC; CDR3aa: CASTSGGAVEQFF
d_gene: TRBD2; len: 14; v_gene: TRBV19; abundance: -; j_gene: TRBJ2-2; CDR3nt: TGTGCCAGTACCAGCGGGAGGGCGGACGGGGAGCTGTTTTTT; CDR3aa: CASTSGRADGELFF
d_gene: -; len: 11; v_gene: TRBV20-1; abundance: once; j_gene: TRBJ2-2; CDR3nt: TGCAGTGCTAGGCAGAGCGGGGAGCTGTTTTTT; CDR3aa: CSARQSGELFF
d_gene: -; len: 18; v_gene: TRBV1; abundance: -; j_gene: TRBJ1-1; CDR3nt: TGCACCAGCAGTCAAGAAGGTATGGCAGGCCGGACGAACACTGAAGCTTTCTTT; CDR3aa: CTSSQEGMAGRTNTEAFF
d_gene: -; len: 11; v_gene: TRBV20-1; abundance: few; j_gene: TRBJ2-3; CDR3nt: TGCAGTGCTAGGGTGGTTGATACGCAGTATTTT; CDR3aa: CSARVVDTQYF
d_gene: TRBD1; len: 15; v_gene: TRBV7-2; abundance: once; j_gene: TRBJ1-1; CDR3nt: TGTGCCAGCAGCTCTCCCGACAGGGTTCACACTGAAGCTTTCTTT; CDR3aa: CASSSPDRVHTEAFF
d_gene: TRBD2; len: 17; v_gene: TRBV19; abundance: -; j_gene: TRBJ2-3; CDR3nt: TGTGCCAGTAGTATAGTTCTGGCGCGGGGGGCGAGAGATACGCAGTATTTT; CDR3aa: CASSIVLARGARDTQYF
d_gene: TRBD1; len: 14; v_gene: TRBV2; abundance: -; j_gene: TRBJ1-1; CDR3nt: TGTGCCAGCAGGACAGGGGTTGGTGACACTGAAGCTTTCTTT; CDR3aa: CASRTGVGDTEAFF
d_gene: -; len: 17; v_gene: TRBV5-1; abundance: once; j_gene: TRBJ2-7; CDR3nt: TGCGCCAGCAGCTATACCAGCGACAGGTCCGGCTCCTACGAGCAGTACTTC; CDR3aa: CASSYTSDRSGSYEQYF
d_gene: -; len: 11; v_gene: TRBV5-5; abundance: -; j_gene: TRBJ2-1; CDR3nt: TGTGCCAGCAGCTTGGCAGGGGAGCAGTTCTTC; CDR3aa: CASSLAGEQFF
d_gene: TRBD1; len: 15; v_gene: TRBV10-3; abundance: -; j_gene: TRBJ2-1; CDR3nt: TGTGCCATCAGTGTAGGGACAGGGGGGTACAATGAGCAGTTCTTC; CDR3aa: CAISVGTGGYNEQFF
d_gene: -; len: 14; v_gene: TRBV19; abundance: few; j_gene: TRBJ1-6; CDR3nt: TGTGCCAGTACACCGCAGGGTGTAGTTTCACCCCTCCACTTT; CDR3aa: CASTPQGVVSPLHF
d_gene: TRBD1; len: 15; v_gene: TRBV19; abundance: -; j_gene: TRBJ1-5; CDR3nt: TGTGCCAGTAACGAGGGACAGGGAAGCAATCAGCCCCAGCATTTT; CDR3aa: CASNEGQGSNQPQHF
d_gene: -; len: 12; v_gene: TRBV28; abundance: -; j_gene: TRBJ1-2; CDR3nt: TGTGCCAGCAGTCCGGGGGGGTTAGGCTACACCTTC; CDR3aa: CASSPGGLGYTF
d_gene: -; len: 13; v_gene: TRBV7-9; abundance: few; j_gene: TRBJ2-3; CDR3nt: TGTGCCAGCAGCGCCTCGGTCACAGATACGCAGTATTTT; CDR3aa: CASSASVTDTQYF
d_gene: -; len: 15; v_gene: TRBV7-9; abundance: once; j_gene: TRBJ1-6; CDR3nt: TGTGCCAGCAGCTTAGATTCCCGCAGGAATTCACCCCTCCACTTT; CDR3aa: CASSLDSRRNSPLHF
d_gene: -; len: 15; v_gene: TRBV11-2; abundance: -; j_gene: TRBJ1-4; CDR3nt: TGTGCCAGCAGCTTACAGGGGACGGGAGGTGAAAAACTGTTTTTT; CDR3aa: CASSLQGTGGEKLFF
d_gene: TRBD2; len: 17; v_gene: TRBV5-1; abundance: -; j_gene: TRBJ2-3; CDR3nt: TGCGCCAGCAGTCGGCGTTCTAGCGGGGGGGGCGCAGATACGCAGTATTTT; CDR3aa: CASSRRSSGGGADTQYF
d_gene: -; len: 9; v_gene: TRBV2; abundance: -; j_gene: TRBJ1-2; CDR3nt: TGTGCCAGCGGGAGGGGCTACACCTTC; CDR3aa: CASGRGYTF
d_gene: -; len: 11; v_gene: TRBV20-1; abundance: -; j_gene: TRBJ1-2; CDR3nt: TGCAGTGCTAGGCAGCCTTATGGCTACACCTTC; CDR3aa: CSARQPYGYTF
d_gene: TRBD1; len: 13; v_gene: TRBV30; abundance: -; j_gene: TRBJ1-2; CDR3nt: TGTGCCTTACGACAGGGGGCCTCTTATGGCTACACCTTC; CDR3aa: CALRQGASYGYTF
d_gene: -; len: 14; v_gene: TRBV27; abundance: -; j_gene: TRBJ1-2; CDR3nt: TGTGCCAGCAGCCCGAGGGGGAATGTCTATGGCTACACCTTC; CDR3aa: CASSPRGNVYGYTF